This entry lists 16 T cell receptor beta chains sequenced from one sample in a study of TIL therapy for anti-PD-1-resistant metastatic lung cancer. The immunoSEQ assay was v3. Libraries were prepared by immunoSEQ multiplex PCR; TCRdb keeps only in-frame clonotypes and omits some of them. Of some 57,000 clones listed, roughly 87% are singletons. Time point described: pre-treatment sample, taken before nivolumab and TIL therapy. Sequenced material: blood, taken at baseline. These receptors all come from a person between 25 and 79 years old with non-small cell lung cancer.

CDR3 nucleotide sequence: TGTGCCAGTAGTATACAACAGGGGCCGACAAGTTCGTACTATGGCTACACCTTC. This sequence encodes CASSIQQGPTSSYYGYTF. The gene calls are TRBV19 and TRBJ1-2; 7 bases are a match to TRBD1. The V and J ends lost 2 bases and 3 bases, in that order; junction bases with no gene match: 15. This CDR3 is 18 amino acids long. Germline loops: CDR1 LNHDA, CDR2 SQIVND (reference sequence).

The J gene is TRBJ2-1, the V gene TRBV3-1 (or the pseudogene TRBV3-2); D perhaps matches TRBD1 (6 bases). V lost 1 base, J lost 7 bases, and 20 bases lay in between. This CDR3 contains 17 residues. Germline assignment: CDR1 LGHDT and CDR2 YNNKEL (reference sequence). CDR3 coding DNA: TGTGCCAGCAGCCAAGCCACCCTACAGGGATCAGTGAATGAGCAGTTCTTC. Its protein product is CASSQATLQGSVNEQFF.

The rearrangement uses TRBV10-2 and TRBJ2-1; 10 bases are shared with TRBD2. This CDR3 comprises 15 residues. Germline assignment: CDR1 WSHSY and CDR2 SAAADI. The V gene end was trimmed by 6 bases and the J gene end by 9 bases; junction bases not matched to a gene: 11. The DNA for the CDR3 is TGCGCCAGCAGGGGAGAAGCGGGGGGGCCGAGTGAGCAGTTCTTC. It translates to CASRGEAGGPSEQFF.

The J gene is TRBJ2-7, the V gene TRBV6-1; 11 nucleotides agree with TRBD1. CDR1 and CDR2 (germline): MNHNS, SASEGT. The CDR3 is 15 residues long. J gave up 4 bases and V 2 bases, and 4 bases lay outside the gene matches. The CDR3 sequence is CASSEKDRGPYEQYF. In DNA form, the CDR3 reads TGTGCCAGCAGTGAAAAGGACAGGGGGCCATACGAGCAGTACTTC.

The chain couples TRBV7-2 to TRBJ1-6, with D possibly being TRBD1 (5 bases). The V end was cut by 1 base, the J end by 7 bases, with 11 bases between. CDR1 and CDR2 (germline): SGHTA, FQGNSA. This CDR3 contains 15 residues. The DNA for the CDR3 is TGTGCCAGCAGCTTAGGTGTCCAGGGCAATTCACCCCTCCACTTT. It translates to CASSLGVQGNSPLHF.

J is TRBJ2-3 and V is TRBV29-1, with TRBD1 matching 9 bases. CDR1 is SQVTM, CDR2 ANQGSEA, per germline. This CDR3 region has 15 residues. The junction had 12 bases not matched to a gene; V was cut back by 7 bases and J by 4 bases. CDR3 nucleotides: TGCAGCGCCCAATCCGGGACAGGGAGGGCAGATACGCAGTATTTT. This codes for CSAQSGTGRADTQYF.

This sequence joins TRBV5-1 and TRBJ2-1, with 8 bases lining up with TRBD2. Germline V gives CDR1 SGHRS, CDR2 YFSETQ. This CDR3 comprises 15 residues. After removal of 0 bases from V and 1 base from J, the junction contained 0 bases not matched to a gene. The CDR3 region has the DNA TGCGCCAGCAGCTTGGGCGGGGGGTCCTACAATGAGCAGTTCTTC. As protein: CASSLGGGSYNEQFF.

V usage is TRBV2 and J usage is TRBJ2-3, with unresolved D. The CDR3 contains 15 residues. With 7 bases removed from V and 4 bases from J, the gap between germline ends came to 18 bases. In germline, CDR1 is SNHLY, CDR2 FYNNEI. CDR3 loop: CASTSPGPEADTQYF. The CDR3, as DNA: TGTGCCAGCACTTCCCCCGGACCCGAGGCAGATACGCAGTATTTT.

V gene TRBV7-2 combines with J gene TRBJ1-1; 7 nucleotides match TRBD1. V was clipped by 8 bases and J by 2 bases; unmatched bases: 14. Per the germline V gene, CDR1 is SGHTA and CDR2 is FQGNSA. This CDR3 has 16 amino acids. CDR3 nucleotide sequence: TGTGCCAGCGGACTCAGAAAGGGGGCAAATAACACTGAAGCTTTCTTT. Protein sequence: CASGLRKGANNTEAFF.

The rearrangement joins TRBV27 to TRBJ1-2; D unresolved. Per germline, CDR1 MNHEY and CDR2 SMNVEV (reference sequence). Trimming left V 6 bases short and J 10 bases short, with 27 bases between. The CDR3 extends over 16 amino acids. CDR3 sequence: CASSALESSRVLVYTF. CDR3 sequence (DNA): TGTGCCAGCAGCGCACTCGAATCCTCAAGGGTTTTGGTCTACACCTTC.

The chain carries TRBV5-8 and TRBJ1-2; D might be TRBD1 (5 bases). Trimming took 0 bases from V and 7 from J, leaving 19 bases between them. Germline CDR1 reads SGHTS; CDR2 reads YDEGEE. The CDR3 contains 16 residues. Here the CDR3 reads CASSLAWDDRYSGYTF. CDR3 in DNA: TGTGCCAGCAGCTTGGCCTGGGACGATCGCTATAGTGGCTACACCTTC. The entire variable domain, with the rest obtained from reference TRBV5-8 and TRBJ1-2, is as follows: EAGVTQSPTHLIKTRGQQATLRCSPISGHTSVYWYQQALGLGLQFLLWYDEGEERNRGNFPPRFSGRQFPNYSSELNVNALELEDSALYLCASSLAWDDRYSGYTFGSGTRLTVV.

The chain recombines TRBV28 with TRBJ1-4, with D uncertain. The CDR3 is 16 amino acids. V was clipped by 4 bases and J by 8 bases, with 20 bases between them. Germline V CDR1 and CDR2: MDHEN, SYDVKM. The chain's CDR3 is CASSSHTFTSGEKLFF. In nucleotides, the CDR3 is TGTGCCAGCAGTTCCCACACTTTTACGTCCGGGGAAAAACTGTTTTTT.

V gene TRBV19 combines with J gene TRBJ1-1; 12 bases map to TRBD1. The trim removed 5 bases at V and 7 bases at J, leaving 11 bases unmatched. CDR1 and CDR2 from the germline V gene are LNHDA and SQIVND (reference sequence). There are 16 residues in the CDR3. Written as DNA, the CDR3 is TGTGCCAGTAGTTTCCCCGGGACAGGGGGCGGCGGTGAAGCTTTCTTT. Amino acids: CASSFPGTGGGGEAFF.

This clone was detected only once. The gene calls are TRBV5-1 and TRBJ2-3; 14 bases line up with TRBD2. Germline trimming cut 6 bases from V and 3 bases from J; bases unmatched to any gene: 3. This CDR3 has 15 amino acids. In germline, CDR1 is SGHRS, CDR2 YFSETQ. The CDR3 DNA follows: TGCGCCAGCACCGGACTAGCGGGAGGAACAGATACGCAGTATTTT. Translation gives CASTGLAGGTDTQYF.

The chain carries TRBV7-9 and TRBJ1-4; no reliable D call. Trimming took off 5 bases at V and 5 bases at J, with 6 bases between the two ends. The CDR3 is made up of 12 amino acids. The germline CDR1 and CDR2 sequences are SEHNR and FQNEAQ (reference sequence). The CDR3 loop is CASSQVNEKLFF. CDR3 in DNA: TGTGCCAGCAGCCAGGTCAATGAAAAACTGTTTTTT.

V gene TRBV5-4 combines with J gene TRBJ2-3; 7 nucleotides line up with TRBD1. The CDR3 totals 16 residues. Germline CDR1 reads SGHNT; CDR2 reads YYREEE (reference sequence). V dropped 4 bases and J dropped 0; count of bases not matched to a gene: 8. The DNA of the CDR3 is TGTGCCAGCAGCCTGGGACAGACGACTAGCACAGATACGCAGTATTTT. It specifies CASSLGQTTSTDTQYF.